Included here is one TCR beta chain sequence, with context. Its antigen is currently not known. This CDR3 fails to terminate in the conserved phenylalanine or tryptophan, so it likely reflects a read error. TCRdb shows the sequencer as Illumina MiSeq. TCRdb trimmed the raw reads at Q25, called clones with MiXCR and kept productive beta chains. Merged by CDR3 protein, the rows form single entries marked with the most common genes and DNA. Across this sample there are 60,000 to 65,000 distinct CDR3 sequences, with 20% to 25% seen only once. The ten largest account for less than 2.5% of the sample. The sample is drawn from a study of lung T cells in sarcoidosis with Löfgren's syndrome (dated by TCRdb to the late 2010s). Some background on the complete study: Sarcoidosis was characterized as a granulomatous, predominantly pulmonary disease marked by accumulation of CD4+ T cells in bronchoalveolar lavage fluid. The repertoire analyses were focused on Lofgren's syndrome patients.

What the work shows at the level of the full study, not this receptor alone: Recognition of a sarcoidosis-associated antigen was only suggested, and the antigen itself remained putative and was not identified.

This clonotype was obtained from a human donor with sarcoidosis (Löfgren's syndrome or another form), or a control subject (not recorded which). Material: CD4+ T cells from PBMCs.

The CDR3 protein sequence reads: CARNRDTPYEQYI. The nucleotide sequence is given as TGTGCCAGAAACCGGGACACACCTTACGAGCAGTACATC. This receptor chain uses TRBV6-8 and TRBJ2-7, with a weak D call of TRBD1 (6 bases match). CDR1 is given as MNHGY and CDR2 as SAAAGT, both from the germline V gene. The CDR3 is 13 amino acids in total, end residues counted. Of all the DNA, just the CDR3 is kept, 39 bases in frame from base 1. Trimming removed 9 bases from V and 4 bases from J, leaving 16 bases between the germline ends.